A selection of T cell receptor beta chains follows, all from one sample in a study of neurological immune-mediated disorders. From the 5' RACE reads, TCRdb called clonotypes with MiXCR, one entry per CDR3 protein. Of about 79,000 distinct CDR3 sequences listed, roughly 14% are singletons. The sequencing sample was made of PBMCs. The source of these receptors is a woman aged 45 to 65 in good health. Both conserved end residues are part of each CDR3. The order of the fields is D gene, clone size, J gene, V gene, CDR3 protein, CDR3 DNA. A D gene is named only where the DNA matches it firmly. Rows may omit the clone size; those that give it use once, few, many or a size class.

TRBD1 | - | TRBJ1-1 | TRBV7-8 | CASSLRQGLEAFF | TGTGCCAGCAGCTTAAGACAGGGGCTTGAAGCTTTCTTT
- | many | TRBJ2-3 | TRBV5-1 | CASSPETDTQYF | TGCGCCAGCAGCCCGGAGACGGATACGCAGTATTTT
- | many | TRBJ2-1 | TRBV7-2 | CASSLGLGIQQFF | TGTGCCAGCAGCTTAGGATTAGGGATACAGCAGTTCTTC
- | many | TRBJ1-1 | TRBV5-6 | CASSLEWKNTEAFF | TGTGCCAGCAGCTTGGAATGGAAGAACACTGAAGCTTTCTTT
- | many | TRBJ2-3 | TRBV20-1 | CSARDPQAHLTTDTQYF | TGCAGTGCTAGAGATCCGCAGGCCCATCTTACGACAGATACGCAGTATTTT
TRBD1 | many | TRBJ1-2 | TRBV6-5 | CASSQQGYYGYTF | TGTGCCAGCAGTCAACAGGGGTATTATGGCTACACCTTC
- | many | TRBJ2-1 | TRBV5-1 | CASSLAVLPEGGEFIHNEQFF | TGCGCCAGCAGCTTGGCGGTCTTACCAGAGGGTGGTGAATTCATCCACAATGAGCAGTTCTTC
- | many | TRBJ2-1 | TRBV7-7 | CASSLGELNEQFF | TGTGCTAGCAGCTTAGGGGAACTTAACGAGCAGTTCTTC
- | many | TRBJ2-5 | TRBV29-1 | CSVERQAGETQYF | TGCAGCGTTGAGCGTCAGGCGGGGGAGACCCAGTACTTC
- | many | TRBJ2-5 | TRBV7-9 | CASSSLPYVGRRETQYF | TGTGCCAGCAGCTCCCTCCCTTATGTCGGTCGAAGGGAGACCCAGTACTTC
- | many | TRBJ1-2 | TRBV5-1 | CASSPDLGHYGYTF | TGCGCCAGCAGCCCTGACCTAGGGCACTATGGCTACACCTTC
- | many | TRBJ1-5 | TRBV12-3/TRBV12-4 | CASSLWSGGVYQPQHF | TGTGCCAGCAGTTTGTGGTCTGGTGGGGTCTATCAGCCCCAGCATTTT
- | many | TRBJ1-3 | TRBV2 | CASSRQRYSGNTIYF | TGTGCCAGCAGTCGACAGCGATACTCTGGAAACACCATATATTTT
- | many | TRBJ1-1 | TRBV5-1 | CASSLAGLGTEAFF | TGCGCCAGCAGCTTGGCAGGGTTGGGCACTGAAGCTTTCTTT
TRBD1 | many | TRBJ1-2 | TRBV7-2 | CASSFRDSGYGYTF | TGTGCCAGCAGCTTCCGGGACAGTGGGTATGGCTACACCTTC
- | many | TRBJ2-7 | TRBV7-2 | CASSLNPSAARRGDSEQYF | TGTGCCAGCAGCTTAAACCCCTCGGCAGCACGGAGGGGGGATTCCGAGCAGTACTTC
- | - | TRBJ1-4 | TRBV10-3 | CAISKTTGYEKLFF | TGTGCCATCAGTAAGACGACCGGGTATGAAAAACTGTTTTTT